Sequencing of this TCR beta chain was carried out in a study of cytomegalovirus exposure and HLA in healthy donors. About the research overall: As released early, the data held about 85 million unique TCRs from HLA-typed donors.

This CDR3 is 14 amino acids long. CDR1 is MNHNS, CDR2 SASEGT, per germline. V was cut by 3 bases and J by 0 bases, with 8 bases left in between. Amplification used 60 Vbeta primers and 13 Jbeta primers. Sequenced by immunoSEQ multiplex PCR; TCRdb stores in-frame clones only, minus some. The sample contains 74,000 or so clones, roughly two thirds of which appear only once. Broader study findings: According to the study, some 160 TCR beta chains were cytomegalovirus-associated. Several of the most significant clusters appeared linked to common viral pathogens, based on a later analysis. From TCR beta sequences, most subjects' HLA-A and HLA-B alleles were reportedly predicted accurately.

About this clone: What it binds is unknown.

The clonotype originates from a woman aged 25-40 years in good health and CMV-seronegative. The rearrangement uses TRBV6-1 and TRBJ1-2; no firm D call. The specimen sequenced was PBMCs. CDR3: CASSDNTANYGYTF. CDR3 sequence (DNA): TGTGCCAGCAGTGATAACACCGCTAACTATGGCTACACCTTC.